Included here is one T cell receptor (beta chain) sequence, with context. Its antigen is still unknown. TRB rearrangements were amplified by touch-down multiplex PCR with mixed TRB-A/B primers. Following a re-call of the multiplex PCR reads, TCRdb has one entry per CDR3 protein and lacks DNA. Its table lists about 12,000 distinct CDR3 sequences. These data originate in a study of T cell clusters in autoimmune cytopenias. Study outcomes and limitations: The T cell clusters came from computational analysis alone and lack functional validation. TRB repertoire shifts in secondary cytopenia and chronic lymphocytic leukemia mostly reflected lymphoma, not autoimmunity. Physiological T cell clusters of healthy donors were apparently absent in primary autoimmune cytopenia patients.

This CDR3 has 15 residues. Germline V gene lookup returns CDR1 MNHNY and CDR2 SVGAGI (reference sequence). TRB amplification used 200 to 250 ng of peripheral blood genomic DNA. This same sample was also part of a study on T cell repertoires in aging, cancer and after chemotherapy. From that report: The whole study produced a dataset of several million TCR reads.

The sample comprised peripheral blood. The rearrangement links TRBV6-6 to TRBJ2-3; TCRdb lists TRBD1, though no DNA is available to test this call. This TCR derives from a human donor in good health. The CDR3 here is CASSYARGRSDTQYF.